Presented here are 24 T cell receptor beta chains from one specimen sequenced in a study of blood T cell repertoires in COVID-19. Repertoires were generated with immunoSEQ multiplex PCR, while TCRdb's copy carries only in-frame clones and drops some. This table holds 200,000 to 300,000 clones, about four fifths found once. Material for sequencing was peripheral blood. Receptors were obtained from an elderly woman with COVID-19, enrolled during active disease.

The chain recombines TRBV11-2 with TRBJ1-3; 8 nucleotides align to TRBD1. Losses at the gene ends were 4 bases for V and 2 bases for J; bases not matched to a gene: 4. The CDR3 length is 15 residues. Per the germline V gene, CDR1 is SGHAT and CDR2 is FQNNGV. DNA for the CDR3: TGTGCCAGCAGCTACTCAGGGGGCCCTGGAAACACCATATATTTT. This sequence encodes CASSYSGGPGNTIYF.

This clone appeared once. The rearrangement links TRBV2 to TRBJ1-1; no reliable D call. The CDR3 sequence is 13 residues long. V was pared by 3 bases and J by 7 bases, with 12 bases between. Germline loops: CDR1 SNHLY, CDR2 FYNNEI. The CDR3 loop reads CASSDDGVGEAFF. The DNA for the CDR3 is TGTGCCAGCAGTGACGACGGGGTTGGTGAAGCTTTCTTT.

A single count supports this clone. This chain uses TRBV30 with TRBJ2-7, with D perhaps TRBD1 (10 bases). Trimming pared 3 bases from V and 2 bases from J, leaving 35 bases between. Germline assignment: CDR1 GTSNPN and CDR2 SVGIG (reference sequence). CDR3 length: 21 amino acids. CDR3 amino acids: CAWRKLTGGVNSGSLPYEQYF. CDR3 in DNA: TGTGCCTGGAGAAAACTGACAGGGGGCGTTAATAGCGGGAGTCTTCCCTACGAGCAGTACTTC.

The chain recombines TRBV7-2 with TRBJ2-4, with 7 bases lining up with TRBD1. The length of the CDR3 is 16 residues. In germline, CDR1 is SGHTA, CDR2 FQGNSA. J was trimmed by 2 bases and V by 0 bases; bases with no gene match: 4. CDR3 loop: CASSLAVQGTKNIQYF. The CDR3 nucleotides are TGTGCCAGCAGCTTAGCGGTACAGGGGACCAAAAACATTCAGTACTTC.

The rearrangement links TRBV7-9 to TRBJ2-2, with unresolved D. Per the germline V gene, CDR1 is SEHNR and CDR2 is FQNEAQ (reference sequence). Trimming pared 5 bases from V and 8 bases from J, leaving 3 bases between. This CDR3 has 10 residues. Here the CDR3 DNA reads TGTGCCAGCAGCCTGGGGGAGCTGTTTTTT. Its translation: CASSLGELFF.

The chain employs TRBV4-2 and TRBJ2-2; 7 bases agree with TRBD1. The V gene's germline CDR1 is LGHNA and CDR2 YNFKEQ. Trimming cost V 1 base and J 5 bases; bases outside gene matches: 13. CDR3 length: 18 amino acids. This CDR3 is CASSQVGQGGAGTGELFF. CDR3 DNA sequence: TGTGCCAGCAGCCAAGTAGGCCAAGGGGGCGCTGGGACCGGGGAGCTGTTTTTT.

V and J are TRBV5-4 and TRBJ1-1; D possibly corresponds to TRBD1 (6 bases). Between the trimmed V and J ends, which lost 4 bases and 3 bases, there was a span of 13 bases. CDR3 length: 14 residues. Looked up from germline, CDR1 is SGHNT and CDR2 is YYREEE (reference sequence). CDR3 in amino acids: CASSTDSPYTEAFF. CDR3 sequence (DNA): TGTGCCAGCAGCACGGACAGTCCCTACACTGAAGCTTTCTTT.

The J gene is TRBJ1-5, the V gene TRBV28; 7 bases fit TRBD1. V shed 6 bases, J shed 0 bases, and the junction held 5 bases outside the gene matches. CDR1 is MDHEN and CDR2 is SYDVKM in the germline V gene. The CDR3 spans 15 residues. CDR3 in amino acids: CASSLQGTSNQPQHF. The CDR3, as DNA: TGTGCCAGCAGCCTACAGGGGACTAGCAATCAGCCCCAGCATTTT.

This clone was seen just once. The CDR3 DNA reads as TGTGCCAGCAGTTTTCCAGCGGGGAACAGGAATGAGCAGTTCTTC. Its translation is CASSFPAGNRNEQFF. The chain has TRBV27 and TRBJ2-1; 7 positions agree with TRBD2. This CDR3 is 15 amino acids long. Germline CDR1 and CDR2: MNHEY and SMNVEV (reference sequence). V shed 3 bases and J 7 bases; nucleotides not matched to a gene: 9.

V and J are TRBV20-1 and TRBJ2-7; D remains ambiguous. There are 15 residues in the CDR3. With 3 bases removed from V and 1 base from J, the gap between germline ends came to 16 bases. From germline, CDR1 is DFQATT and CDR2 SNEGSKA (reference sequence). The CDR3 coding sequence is TGCAGTGCTAGTCAATCCCTCGCCGGTTCCTACGAGCAGTACTTC. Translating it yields CSASQSLAGSYEQYF.

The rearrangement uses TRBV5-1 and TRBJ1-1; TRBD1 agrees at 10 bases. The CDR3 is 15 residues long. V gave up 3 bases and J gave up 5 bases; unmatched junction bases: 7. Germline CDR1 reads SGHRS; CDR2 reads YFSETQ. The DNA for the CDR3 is TGCGCCAGCAGCTCTCAAGGGACAGGGGCGACTGAAGCTTTCTTT. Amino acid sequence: CASSSQGTGATEAFF.

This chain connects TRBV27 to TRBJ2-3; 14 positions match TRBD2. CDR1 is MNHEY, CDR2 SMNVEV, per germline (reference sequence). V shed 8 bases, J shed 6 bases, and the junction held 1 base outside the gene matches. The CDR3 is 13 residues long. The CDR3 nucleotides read TGTGCCAGCCGGACTAGCGGGGGGGATACGCAGTATTTT. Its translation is CASRTSGGDTQYF.

CDR3 sequence (DNA): TGTGCCAGTAGGATTCTAGCGGGGGGGCCAGATACGCAGTATTTT. Translated: CASRILAGGPDTQYF. The J gene is TRBJ2-3, the V gene TRBV19; 12 bases fit TRBD2. The CDR3 loop spans 15 amino acids. The J segment lost 4 bases and the V segment lost 6 bases, leaving 5 bases of the junction unmatched. CDR1 LNHDA and CDR2 SQIVND come from the germline V gene (reference sequence).

The DNA of the CDR3 is TGTGCCAGTTCCGACAGGGGGCGAAATCAGCCCCAGCATTTT. Translated: CASSDRGRNQPQHF. The rearrangement joins TRBV19 to TRBJ1-5; 10 nucleotides match TRBD1. The germline V gene encodes CDR1 LNHDA and CDR2 SQIVND (reference sequence). V was clipped by 8 bases and J by 4 bases; unmatched bases: 5. The CDR3 length is 14 residues. The full variable domain, its missing parts supplied by reference TRBV19 and TRBJ1-5, is DGGITQSPKYLFRKEGQNVTLSCEQNLNHDAMYWYRQDPGQGLRLIYYSQIVNDFQKGDIAEGYSVSREKKESFPLTVTSAQKNPTAFYLCASSDRGRNQPQHFGDGTRLSIL.

CDR3 sequence reads: CASSYRETRAFF. Here the CDR3 DNA reads TGTGCCAGCAGCTACAGGGAGACAAGAGCTTTCTTT. V usage is TRBV7-9 and J usage is TRBJ1-1; D possibly corresponds to TRBD1 (6 bases). V dropped 4 bases and J dropped 10 bases, with 13 bases sitting between them. Germline V gives CDR1 SEHNR, CDR2 FQNEAQ (reference sequence). The CDR3 length is 12 residues.

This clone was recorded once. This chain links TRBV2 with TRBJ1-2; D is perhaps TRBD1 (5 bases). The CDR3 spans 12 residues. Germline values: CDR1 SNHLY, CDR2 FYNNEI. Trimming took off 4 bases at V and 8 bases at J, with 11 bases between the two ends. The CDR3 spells CASSVEGTGYTF. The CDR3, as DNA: TGTGCCAGCAGTGTGGAGGGGACGGGCTACACCTTC.

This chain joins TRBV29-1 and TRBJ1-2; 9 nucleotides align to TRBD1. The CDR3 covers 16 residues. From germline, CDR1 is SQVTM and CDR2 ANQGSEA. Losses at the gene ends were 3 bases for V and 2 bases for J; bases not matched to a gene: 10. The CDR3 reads CSVDGTGRYGNYGYTF. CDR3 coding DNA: TGCAGCGTTGACGGGACAGGGAGGTACGGAAACTATGGCTACACCTTC. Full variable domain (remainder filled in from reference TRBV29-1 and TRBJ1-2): SAVISQKPSRDICQRGTSLTIQCQVDSQVTMMFWYRQQPGQSLTLIATANQGSEATYESGFVIDKFPISRPNLTFSTLTVSNMSPEDSSIYLCSVDGTGRYGNYGYTFGSGTRLTVV.

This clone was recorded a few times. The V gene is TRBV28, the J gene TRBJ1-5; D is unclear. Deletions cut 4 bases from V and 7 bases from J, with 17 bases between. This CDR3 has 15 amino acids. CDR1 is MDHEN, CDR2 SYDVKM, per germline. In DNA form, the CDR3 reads TGTGCCAGCAGTTCCCTTGAGGGTCTTGGACAGCCCCAGCATTTT. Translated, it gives CASSSLEGLGQPQHF.

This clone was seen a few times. This chain's CDR3 is CASSPSGAYGYTF. The CDR3 DNA follows: TGTGCCAGCAGCCCATCAGGGGCCTATGGCTACACCTTC. This sequence joins TRBV7-9 and TRBJ1-2, with D tentatively TRBD1 (6 bases). The CDR3 runs to 13 residues. Germline V gives CDR1 SEHNR, CDR2 FQNEAQ (reference sequence). Trimming shortened V by 5 bases and J by 4 bases, and 11 bases separated the two germline ends.

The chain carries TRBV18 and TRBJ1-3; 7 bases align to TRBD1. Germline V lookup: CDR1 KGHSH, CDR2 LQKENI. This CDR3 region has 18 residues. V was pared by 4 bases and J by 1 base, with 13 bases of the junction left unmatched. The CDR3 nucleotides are TGTGCCAGCTCACGAACCATCCCTACAGGGGATTCTGGAAACACCATATATTTT. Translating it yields CASSRTIPTGDSGNTIYF.

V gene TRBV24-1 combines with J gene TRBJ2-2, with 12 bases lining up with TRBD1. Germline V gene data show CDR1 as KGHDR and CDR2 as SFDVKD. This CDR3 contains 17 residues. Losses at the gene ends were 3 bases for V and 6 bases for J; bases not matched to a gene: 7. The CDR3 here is CATSDAAGTGGSGELFF. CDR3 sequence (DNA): TGTGCCACCAGTGATGCCGCCGGGACAGGGGGCTCCGGGGAGCTGTTTTTT.

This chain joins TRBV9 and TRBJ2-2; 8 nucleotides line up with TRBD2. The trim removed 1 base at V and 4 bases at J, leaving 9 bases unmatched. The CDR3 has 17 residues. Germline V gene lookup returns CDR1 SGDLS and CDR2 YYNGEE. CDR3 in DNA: TGTGCCAGCAGCGTAAGCATGGCAAGCGGGAGCACCGGGGAGCTGTTTTTT. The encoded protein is CASSVSMASGSTGELFF. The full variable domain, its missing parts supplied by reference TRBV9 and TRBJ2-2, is DSGVTQTPKHLITATGQRVTLRCSPRSGDLSVYWYQQSLDQGLQFLIQYYNGEERAKGNILERFSAQQFPDLHSELNLSSLELGDSALYFCASSVSMASGSTGELFFGEGSRLTVL.

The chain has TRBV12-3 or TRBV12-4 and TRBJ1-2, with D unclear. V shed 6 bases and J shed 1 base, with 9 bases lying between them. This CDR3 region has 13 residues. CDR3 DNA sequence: TGTGCCAGCAGACCCCGAGGTAACTATGGCTACACCTTC. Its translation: CASRPRGNYGYTF.

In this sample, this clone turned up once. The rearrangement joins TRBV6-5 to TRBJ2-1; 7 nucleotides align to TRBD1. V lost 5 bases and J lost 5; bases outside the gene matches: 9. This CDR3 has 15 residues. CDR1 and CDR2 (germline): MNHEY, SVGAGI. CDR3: CASSRNRGLDNEQFF. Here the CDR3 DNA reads TGTGCCAGCAGTCGTAACAGGGGTCTCGACAATGAGCAGTTCTTC.